This TCR beta chain was documented in a study of shared clonotypes between healthy human individuals. Only CD45RO-negative cells positively selected for CCR7 counted as naive CD8 cells, so terminally differentiated effector memory CD45RA+ cells were excluded. Study-level results: Clonotype sharing among the donors was expected to vary with sequencing depth.

CDR3 length equals 14 residues. Trimming pared 6 bases from V and 0 bases from J, leaving 9 bases between. Germline V CDR1 and CDR2: MDHEN, SYDVKM. Authors' data handling: ImmunoSEQ output lacked quality scores and full-length reads, limiting matched filtering. The protocol was immunoSEQ multiplex PCR, while the TCRdb copy is restricted to in-frame clones and leaves out a portion. V and J calls and clone size are as listed in that table; D and trimming were resolved from the DNA. The table records millions of clones, around 96% of them present only once. About this clone itself: Its cognate antigen is unknown. Different DNA sequences within this sample yield the same CDR3.

The sequence was obtained from a man between 18 and 29 years old in good health. The chain uses TRBV28 and TRBJ1-3, with D maybe TRBD1 (6 bases). The sequencing sample was made of naive CD8+ T cells sorted from blood. CDR3 DNA sequence: TGTGCCAGCAGCCCACAGGGCTCTGGAAACACCATATATTTT. Translating gives CASSPQGSGNTIYF.